The 31 T cell receptor beta chains below were found in one sample sequenced in a study of T cell responses to AZD1222 COVID-19 vaccine. Assay used: immunoSEQ multiplex PCR; TCRdb lists only in-frame clones, some missing. The sample shows around 100,000 clones, more than 70% of them seen only once. The input for sequencing was peripheral blood, taken on day 0 of AZD1222 vaccination. These receptors were collected from an adult in good health.

The chain uses TRBV19 and TRBJ1-5, with D unclear. Deletions cut 6 bases from V and 3 bases from J, with 9 bases between. Germline V gives CDR1 LNHDA, CDR2 SQIVND (reference sequence). The CDR3 length is 13 residues. Here the CDR3 DNA reads TGTGCCAGTAGCGGACGGAACAATCAGCCCCAGCATTTT. It specifies CASSGRNNQPQHF. The full variable domain, its missing parts supplied by reference TRBV19 and TRBJ1-5, is DGGITQSPKYLFRKEGQNVTLSCEQNLNHDAMYWYRQDPGQGLRLIYYSQIVNDFQKGDIAEGYSVSREKKESFPLTVTSAQKNPTAFYLCASSGRNNQPQHFGDGTRLSIL.

This chain joins TRBV27 and TRBJ1-2; 8 bases map to TRBD1. After removal of 5 bases from V and 2 bases from J, the junction contained 7 bases not matched to a gene. CDR1 and CDR2 from the germline V gene are MNHEY and SMNVEV (reference sequence). The length of the CDR3 is 15 residues. The CDR3 reads CASSLGTGDNYGYTF. CDR3 DNA: TGTGCCAGCAGTCTGGGGACAGGAGACAACTATGGCTACACCTTC.

The chain couples TRBV11-2 to TRBJ2-7; 10 bases align to TRBD1. Germline assignment: CDR1 SGHAT and CDR2 FQNNGV. CDR3 length: 14 amino acids. The ends lost 5 bases at V and 7 bases at J; junction bases unmatched: 8. CDR3 sequence (DNA): TGTGCCAGCAGCGCCCGGGACAGGGGCGGGGAGCAGTACTTC. It yields the protein CASSARDRGGEQYF.

The genes are TRBV7-2 and TRBJ2-5; tentatively, D is TRBD2 (6 bases). Deletions cut 5 bases from V and 5 bases from J, with 21 bases between. This CDR3 region has 16 residues. CDR1 is SGHTA and CDR2 is FQGNSA in the germline V gene. Here the CDR3 DNA reads TGTGCCAGCAGCCGCGAGCTAGCGTTGCCAGAGGAGACCCAGTACTTC. Protein product: CASSRELALPEETQYF. Full variable domain (outside the CDR3, taken from reference TRBV7-2 and TRBJ2-5): GAGVSQSPSNKVTEKGKDVELRCDPISGHTALYWYRQSLGQGLEFLIYFQGNSAPDKSGLPSDRFSAERTGGSVSTLTIQRTQQEDSAVYLCASSRELALPEETQYFGPGTRLLVL.

The chain employs TRBV6-5 and TRBJ1-1; perhaps TRBD1 as D (6 bases). Germline V CDR1 and CDR2: MNHEY, SVGAGI. The V end lost 6 bases, the J end lost 0 bases, and 11 bases lay between the germline ends. This CDR3 region has 14 residues. The chain's CDR3 is CASSFEGVNTEAFF. The CDR3 DNA reads as TGTGCCAGCAGCTTTGAGGGGGTGAACACTGAAGCTTTCTTT.

The J gene is TRBJ2-3, the V gene TRBV30; 7 nucleotides agree with TRBD2. This CDR3 is 12 amino acids long. CDR1 is GTSNPN, CDR2 SVGIG, per germline (reference sequence). The J segment lost 9 bases and the V segment lost 0 bases, leaving 3 bases of the junction unmatched. The CDR3, as DNA: TGTGCCTGGAGTGTGGGGGGGGAGACGCAGTATTTT. It encodes CAWSVGGETQYF. The variable domain in full, with the rest retrieved from reference TRBV30 and TRBJ2-3, is SQTIHQWPATLVQPVGSPLSLECTVEGTSNPNLYWYRQAAGRGLQLLFYSVGIGQISSEVPQNLSASRPQDRQFILSSKKLLLSDSGFYLCAWSVGGETQYFGPGTRLTVL.

The chain is built from TRBV29-1 and TRBJ1-2; tentative D call: TRBD1 (6 bases). The germline V and J ends were trimmed by 3 bases and 2 bases, with 10 bases remaining between them. The CDR3 length is 13 residues. The germline gives CDR1 SQVTM, CDR2 ANQGSEA. In nucleotides, the CDR3 is TGCAGCGTTGAGGACAGATTCAACTATGGCTACACCTTC. It translates to CSVEDRFNYGYTF.

CDR3 region: CAWGGQGNQPQHF. CDR3 DNA sequence: TGTGCCTGGGGCGGACAGGGGAATCAGCCCCAGCATTTT. V gene TRBV30 combines with J gene TRBJ1-5; 9 positions agree with TRBD1. In germline, CDR1 is GTSNPN, CDR2 SVGIG (reference sequence). This CDR3 contains 13 residues. V lost 5 bases to trimming and J lost 4 bases; unmatched junction nucleotides: 3.

The chain uses TRBV6-6 and TRBJ2-2; 9 nucleotides match TRBD2. Germline CDR1 is MNHNY and CDR2 is SVGAGI (reference sequence). V lost 2 bases, J lost 7 bases, and 8 bases stayed unmatched. CDR3 length: 16 amino acids. This CDR3 is CASSYERRTSVGELFF. The CDR3 DNA reads as TGTGCCAGCAGTTACGAGAGGAGGACTAGCGTCGGGGAGCTGTTTTTT.

The chain has TRBV28 and TRBJ2-2, with TRBD2 matching 13 bases. The CDR3 has 18 residues. Trimming cost V 6 bases and J 1 base; bases outside gene matches: 8. The germline V gene encodes CDR1 MDHEN and CDR2 SYDVKM. CDR3 in amino acids: CASRFPGLAGMNTGELFF. The CDR3 coding sequence is TGTGCCAGCAGATTTCCGGGACTAGCGGGAATGAACACCGGGGAGCTGTTTTTT.

This clone is a singleton in its sample. This rearrangement joins TRBV11-1 to TRBJ1-5, with D maybe TRBD1 (5 bases). Germline V lookup: CDR1 SGHAT, CDR2 FQDESV (reference sequence). V gave up 5 bases and J gave up 4 bases, with 9 bases separating them. The length of the CDR3 is 13 residues. CDR3: CASSRGANQPQHF. Written as DNA, the CDR3 is TGTGCCAGCAGCCGTGGGGCGAATCAGCCCCAGCATTTT. The full variable domain, rest sourced from reference TRBV11-1 and TRBJ1-5, is EAEVAQSPRYKITEKSQAVAFWCDPISGHATLYWYRQILGQGPELLVQFQDESVVDDSQLPKDRFSAERLKGVDSTLKIQPAELGDSAMYLCASSRGANQPQHFGDGTRLSIL.

V is TRBV5-1 and J is TRBJ1-2; D call uncertain. V lost 0 bases and J lost 2, with 11 bases in between. Germline CDR1 is SGHRS and CDR2 is YFSETQ. This CDR3 region has 15 residues. For the CDR3, the DNA is TGCGCCAGCAGCTTGGAATATTCACAAAACTATGGCTACACCTTC. This translates into CASSLEYSQNYGYTF.

This chain uses TRBV4-2 with TRBJ2-7, with 8 bases matching TRBD1. The CDR3 runs 16 residues. The trim removed 1 base at V and 4 bases at J, leaving 9 bases unmatched. CDR1 is LGHNA and CDR2 is YNFKEQ in the germline V gene. Here the CDR3 reads CASSQGLRQGLYEQYF. CDR3 coding DNA: TGTGCCAGCAGCCAAGGATTAAGACAGGGGTTATACGAGCAGTACTTC.

V gene TRBV28 combines with J gene TRBJ1-4; 9 bases map to TRBD1. This CDR3 is 16 amino acids long. The V gene's germline CDR1 is MDHEN and CDR2 SYDVKM. Trimming took 5 bases from V and 5 from J; bases not matched to a gene: 9. The CDR3, as DNA: TGTGCCAGCAGTCAGCGGACAGGGGCTATGAATGAAAAACTGTTTTTT. Amino acids: CASSQRTGAMNEKLFF. The whole variable domain, remainder taken from reference TRBV28 and TRBJ1-4, is DVKVTQSSRYLVKRTGEKVFLECVQDMDHENMFWYRQDPGLGLRLIYFSYDVKMKEKGDIPEGYSVSREKKERFSLILESASTNQTSMYLCASSQRTGAMNEKLFFGSGTQLSVL.

The chain links TRBV19 to TRBJ1-1; perhaps TRBD1 as D (6 bases). CDR3 length: 13 residues. Trimming cost V 3 bases and J 6 bases, with 11 bases left between them. Per the germline V gene, CDR1 is LNHDA and CDR2 is SQIVND (reference sequence). The CDR3 coding sequence is TGTGCCAGTAGTATGCGCAGGGGTTCTGAAGCTTTCTTT. This codes for CASSMRRGSEAFF. The whole variable domain, remainder taken from reference TRBV19 and TRBJ1-1, is DGGITQSPKYLFRKEGQNVTLSCEQNLNHDAMYWYRQDPGQGLRLIYYSQIVNDFQKGDIAEGYSVSREKKESFPLTVTSAQKNPTAFYLCASSMRRGSEAFFGQGTRLTVV.

The gene calls are TRBV19 and TRBJ1-5; TRBD1 matches at 8 bases. The CDR3 sequence is 18 residues long. Germline V gene sequence: CDR1 LNHDA, CDR2 SQIVND (reference sequence). The trim removed 9 bases at V and 1 base at J, leaving 17 bases unmatched. The CDR3: CASIPGGQGAGSNQPQHF. In nucleotides, the CDR3 is TGTGCCAGCATCCCTGGGGGGCAGGGGGCGGGAAGCAATCAGCCCCAGCATTTT.

The V gene is TRBV19, the J gene TRBJ1-5; no clear D gene. Germline lookup yields CDR1 LNHDA and CDR2 SQIVND (reference sequence). The CDR3 length is 17 residues. Trimming took 2 bases from V and 5 from J, leaving 19 bases between them. The CDR3 bases are TGTGCCAGTAGTATATGGGTGGCAGCGGGGAGGGATCAGCCCCAGCATTTT. Translated, it gives CASSIWVAAGRDQPQHF.

The gene calls are TRBV6-5 and TRBJ1-1; D call uncertain. This CDR3 region has 13 residues. Germline CDR1 MNHEY, CDR2 SVGAGI. Trimming removed 6 bases from V and 6 bases from J, with 14 bases in between. CDR3 in amino acids: CASREVGVPEAFF. The CDR3 region has the DNA TGTGCCAGCAGGGAGGTTGGGGTCCCTGAAGCTTTCTTT.

The CDR3 DNA is TGTGCCAGCAGTTTCAGGGGCCACCAGGGAGAAGCTTTCTTT. Amino acids: CASSFRGHQGEAFF. The chain carries TRBV28 and TRBJ1-1; D perhaps matches TRBD1 (6 bases). Trimming cost V 3 bases and J 8 bases, with 16 bases left between them. Germline lookup yields CDR1 MDHEN and CDR2 SYDVKM. The CDR3 has 14 amino acids.

On this clone: One junction end disagrees with the germline gene, perhaps due to a read error. This sequence joins TRBV11-3 and TRBJ2-7, with D unclear. The germline V gene encodes CDR1 SGHNT and CDR2 YENEEA. This CDR3 region has 14 residues. Here the CDR3 DNA reads TGTGCCAGCAGCTTAGGTGGTTCCGCCTACGGGCAGTACTTC. Encoded protein: CASSLGGSAYGQYF.

This clone appeared a few times. The V gene is TRBV11-2, the J gene TRBJ2-7, with 8 positions matching TRBD2. Germline assignment: CDR1 SGHAT and CDR2 FQNNGV. The CDR3 runs to 17 residues. Trimming cost V 2 bases and J 0 bases; bases outside gene matches: 9. CDR3: CASSLYGLAGSSYEQYF. The CDR3, as DNA: TGTGCCAGCAGCTTATATGGACTAGCCGGCAGCTCCTACGAGCAGTACTTC.

The sample holds a few counts of this clone. The chain joins TRBV24-1 to TRBJ1-6, with TRBD1 identical over 7 bases. The trim removed 0 bases at V and 5 bases at J, leaving 0 bases unmatched. CDR1 KGHDR and CDR2 SFDVKD come from the germline V gene. The CDR3 is 15 residues long. The CDR3 spells CATSDLDRDNSPLHF. The CDR3 region has the DNA TGTGCCACCAGTGATTTGGACAGGGATAATTCACCCCTCCACTTT.

In this sample, this clone turned up once. This chain connects TRBV5-4 to TRBJ2-1, with 9 bases lining up with TRBD1. The germline CDR1 and CDR2 sequences are SGHNT and YYREEE (reference sequence). V dropped 2 bases and J dropped 4; count of bases not matched to a gene: 4. This CDR3 has 15 amino acids. CDR3 in DNA: TGTGCCAGCAGCTTACAGGGGGCAAGGTACAATGAGCAGTTCTTC. Amino acids: CASSLQGARYNEQFF.

The chain employs TRBV9 and TRBJ2-1; D might be TRBD2 (6 bases). The length of the CDR3 is 13 residues. Germline values: CDR1 SGDLS, CDR2 YYNGEE. V dropped 3 bases and J dropped 7 bases, with 11 bases sitting between them. The CDR3 nucleotides are TGTGCCAGCAGCGCCCCTCGGGAGAATGAGCAGTTCTTC. This translates into CASSAPRENEQFF.

The V and J genes are TRBV28 and TRBJ2-1; 7 bases are shared with TRBD1. The CDR3 length is 13 residues. V trimming: 3 bases; J trimming: 5 bases; junction bases outside the gene matches: 1. Per germline, CDR1 MDHEN and CDR2 SYDVKM. The CDR3 region is CASSFGTDNEQFF. Written as DNA, the CDR3 is TGTGCCAGCAGTTTTGGGACAGACAATGAGCAGTTCTTC.

The genes are TRBV6-5 and TRBJ1-6; possibly TRBD1 for D (5 bases). Deletions cut 3 bases from V and 4 bases from J, with 7 bases between. The germline V gene has CDR1 MNHEY and CDR2 SVGAGI. There are 14 residues in the CDR3. The CDR3 reads CASSYTGYNSPLHF. CDR3 DNA sequence: TGTGCCAGCAGTTATACAGGATATAATTCACCCCTCCACTTT.

V is TRBV5-8 and J is TRBJ1-6; D is uncertain. Trimming pared 3 bases from V and 7 bases from J, leaving 14 bases between. The CDR3 contains 15 residues. Germline V gives CDR1 SGHTS, CDR2 YDEGEE. The DNA of the CDR3 is TGTGCCAGCAGCTCGGTCGCCTTGGGGAATTCACCCCTCCACTTT. It encodes CASSSVALGNSPLHF.

The chain is built from TRBV3-1 (or the pseudogene TRBV3-2) and TRBJ1-1; D unresolved. The CDR3 spans 13 residues. V was clipped by 4 bases and J by 11 bases, with 17 bases between them. The germline gives CDR1 LGHDT, CDR2 YNNKEL (reference sequence). DNA for the CDR3: TGTGCCAGCAGCCCCGATAGCCGGGATCGGGCTTTCTTT. This gives the protein CASSPDSRDRAFF.

This clone was seen only once. The gene calls are TRBV3-1 (or the pseudogene TRBV3-2) and TRBJ2-1; 7 bases are shared with TRBD2. Germline CDR1 LGHDT, CDR2 YNNKEL (reference sequence). The junction had 7 bases not matched to a gene; V was cut back by 5 bases and J by 6 bases. The length of the CDR3 is 14 residues. The CDR3 region is CASSAGLDFNEQFF. CDR3 coding DNA: TGTGCCAGCAGCGCCGGACTAGATTTCAATGAGCAGTTCTTC.

The genes are TRBV7-3 and TRBJ2-5; 7 bases match TRBD2. CDR1 is SGHTA, CDR2 FQGTGA, per germline. The CDR3 length is 13 residues. Germline trimming cut 4 bases from V and 3 bases from J; bases unmatched to any gene: 2. DNA for the CDR3: TGTGCCAGCAGCTACCGGGGGGAAGAGACCCAGTACTTC. It codes for CASSYRGEETQYF. Variable domain in full (rest from reference TRBV7-3 and TRBJ2-5): GAGVSQTPSNKVTEKGKYVELRCDPISGHTALYWYRQSLGQGPEFLIYFQGTGAADDSGLPNDRFFAVRPEGSVSTLKIQRTERGDSAVYLCASSYRGEETQYFGPGTRLLVL.

The chain uses TRBV5-1 and TRBJ1-1, with 12 bases aligning to TRBD1. Germline V gene sequence: CDR1 SGHRS, CDR2 YFSETQ. Trimming took 4 bases from V and 1 from J; bases not matched to a gene: 20. This CDR3 comprises 21 residues. CDR3 bases: TGCGCCAGCAGCCCCCCCCTGGGGACAGGGGGCGCTTCCGGCCCGAACACTGAAGCTTTCTTT. It translates to CASSPPLGTGGASGPNTEAFF.